This T cell receptor (beta chain) is from a study of T cell clonality in common variable immunodeficiency. The study, taken as a whole, reports: CVID patient heterogeneity limited repertoire-clinical complication correlations. CVID subjects had higher TCRbeta clonality than healthy controls, most marked in about a third.

This clone was seen ten or more times. Its specificity is not known. The CDR3 end lies 3 residues beyond the end of the read and is filled in from the germline J gene. TCRdb's table, derived via immunoSEQ multiplex PCR, lists solely in-frame clones and lacks some. This repertoire holds around 47,000 clones, and none appear only once. Germline CDR1 and CDR2: SGDLS and YYNGEE. Trimming pared 3 bases from V and 1 base from J, leaving 11 bases between. The CDR3 runs 14 residues. This TCR was sampled from a person aged 18 to 70 in good health. The specimen was peripheral blood mononuclear cells. This rearrangement joins TRBV9 to TRBJ2-7; D uncertain. The sequenced part of the CDR3 DNA is TGTGCCAGCAGCGCCCTACAGAATTCCTACGAG. Its protein product is CASSALQNSYE. The whole CDR3 sequence reads CASSALQNSYEQYF.